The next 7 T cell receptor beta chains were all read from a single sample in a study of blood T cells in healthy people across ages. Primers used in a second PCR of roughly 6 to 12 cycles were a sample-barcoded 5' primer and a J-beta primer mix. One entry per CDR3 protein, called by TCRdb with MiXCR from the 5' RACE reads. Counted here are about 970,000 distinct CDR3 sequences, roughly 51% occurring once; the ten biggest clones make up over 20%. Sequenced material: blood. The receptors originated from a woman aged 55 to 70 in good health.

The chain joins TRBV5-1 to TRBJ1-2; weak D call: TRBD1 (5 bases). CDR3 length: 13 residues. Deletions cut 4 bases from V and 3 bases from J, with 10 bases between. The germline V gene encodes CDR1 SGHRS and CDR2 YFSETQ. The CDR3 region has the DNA TGCGCCAGCAGCGTGGGGCTATACTATGGCTACACCTTC. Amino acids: CASSVGLYYGYTF.

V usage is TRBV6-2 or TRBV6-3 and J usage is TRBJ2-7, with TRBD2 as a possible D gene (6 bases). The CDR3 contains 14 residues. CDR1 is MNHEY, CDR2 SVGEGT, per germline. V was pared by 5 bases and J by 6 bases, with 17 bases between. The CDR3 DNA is TGTGCCAGCAGTGGAAGACTAGTTCCCCTCGAGCAGTACTTC. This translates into CASSGRLVPLEQYF.

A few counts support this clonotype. CDR3 sequence reads: CASSRRAGDRVVYEQYF. The CDR3 bases are TGTGCCAGCAGCCGTAGAGCTGGGGACAGGGTCGTTTACGAGCAGTACTTC. The chain recombines TRBV11-2 with TRBJ2-7; the match to TRBD1 covers 9 bases. Looked up from germline, CDR1 is SGHAT and CDR2 is FQNNGV. V was pared by 5 bases and J by 4 bases, with 15 bases of the junction left unmatched. The CDR3 contains 17 residues. The full variable domain, its missing parts supplied by reference TRBV11-2 and TRBJ2-7, is EAGVAQSPRYKIIEKRQSVAFWCNPISGHATLYWYQQILGQGPKLLIQFQNNGVVDDSQLPKDRFSAERLKGVDSTLKIQPAKLEDSAVYLCASSRRAGDRVVYEQYFGPGTRLTVT.

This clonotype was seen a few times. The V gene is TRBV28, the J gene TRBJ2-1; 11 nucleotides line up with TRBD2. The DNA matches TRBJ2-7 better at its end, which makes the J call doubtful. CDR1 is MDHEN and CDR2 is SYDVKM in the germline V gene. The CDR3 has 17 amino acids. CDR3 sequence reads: CASSLETSGNDYNEQYF. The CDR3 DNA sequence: TGTGCCAGCAGTTTGGAGACTAGCGGGAATGACTACAATGAGCAGTACTTC.

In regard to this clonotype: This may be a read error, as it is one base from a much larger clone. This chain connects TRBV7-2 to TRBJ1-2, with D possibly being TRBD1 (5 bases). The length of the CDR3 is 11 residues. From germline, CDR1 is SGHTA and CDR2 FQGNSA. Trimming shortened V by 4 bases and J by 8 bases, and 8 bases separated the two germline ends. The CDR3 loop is CASSSNRGYTF. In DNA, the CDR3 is TGTGCCAGCAGCTCAAACAGGGGCTACACCTTC.

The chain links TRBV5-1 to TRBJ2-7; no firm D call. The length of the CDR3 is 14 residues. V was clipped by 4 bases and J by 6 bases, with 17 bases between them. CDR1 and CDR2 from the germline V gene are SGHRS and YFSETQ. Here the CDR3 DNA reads TGCGCCAGCAGCCCTGACCCGCTGAGCGCCGAGCAGTACTTC. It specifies CASSPDPLSAEQYF.

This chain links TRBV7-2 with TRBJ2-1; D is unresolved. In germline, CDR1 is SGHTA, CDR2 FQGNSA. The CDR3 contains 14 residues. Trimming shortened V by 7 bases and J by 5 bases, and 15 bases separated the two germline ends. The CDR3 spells CASTLGGGNNEQFF. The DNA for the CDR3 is TGTGCCAGCACCCTAGGCGGCGGTAACAATGAGCAGTTCTTC. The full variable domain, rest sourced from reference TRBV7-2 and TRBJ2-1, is GAGVSQSPSNKVTEKGKDVELRCDPISGHTALYWYRQSLGQGLEFLIYFQGNSAPDKSGLPSDRFSAERTGGSVSTLTIQRTQQEDSAVYLCASTLGGGNNEQFFGPGTRLTVL.